The 21 T cell receptor beta chains below come from one sample, sequenced in a study of blood T cell repertoires in COVID-19. Produced via immunoSEQ multiplex PCR; TCRdb's table is partial and in-frame only. The table includes over 120,000 clones, roughly 85% detected once. The material sequenced was PBMCs or T cells enriched from blood (not recorded which). Source of these receptors: a man between 45 and 60 years old who had recovered from COVID-19.

J is TRBJ2-7 and V is TRBV7-2; D remains unclear. V lost 1 base and J 5 bases, leaving 6 bases between the germline ends. Germline CDR1 is SGHTA and CDR2 is FQGNSA. This CDR3 has 12 amino acids. The CDR3 region is CASSLGVDEQYF. The CDR3 region has the DNA TGTGCCAGCAGCTTAGGAGTGGACGAGCAGTACTTC.

The V and J genes are TRBV14 and TRBJ1-2; 8 bases fit TRBD1. Germline V gene data show CDR1 as SGHDN and CDR2 as FVKESK. V was clipped by 4 bases and J by 8 bases; unmatched bases: 15. CDR3 length: 16 residues. DNA for the CDR3: TGTGCCAGCAGCCCCGAATTCGACAGGGGATCAGTCGGCTACACCTTC. It translates to CASSPEFDRGSVGYTF.

This chain uses TRBV7-3 with TRBJ1-2; 8 nucleotides align to TRBD1. The CDR3 is 15 residues long. V shed 2 bases and J 2 bases; nucleotides not matched to a gene: 4. The germline CDR1 and CDR2 sequences are SGHTA and FQGTGA. CDR3: CASSLGQGRNYGYTF. CDR3 nucleotide sequence: TGTGCCAGCAGCTTAGGACAGGGACGGAACTATGGCTACACCTTC.

The chain employs TRBV5-1 and TRBJ2-5; 10 bases line up with TRBD1. Germline lookup yields CDR1 SGHRS and CDR2 YFSETQ. V lost 7 bases and J lost 5; bases outside the gene matches: 8. The CDR3 is made up of 14 amino acids. CDR3 protein: CASAPDRGTETQYF. CDR3 coding DNA: TGCGCCAGCGCGCCGGACAGGGGGACCGAGACCCAGTACTTC.

The V gene is TRBV12-3 or TRBV12-4, the J gene TRBJ2-1; no definite D call. The CDR3 has 12 amino acids. V lost 3 bases and J lost 6, with 6 bases in between. The CDR3 DNA sequence: TGTGCCAGCAGTTTTCTTCTCAATGAGCAGTTCTTC. Translation gives CASSFLLNEQFF.

The chain has TRBV18 and TRBJ1-4; 9 bases are shared with TRBD1. CDR1 is KGHSH and CDR2 is LQKENI in the germline V gene. CDR3 length equals 13 residues. The V gene end was trimmed by 7 bases and the J gene end by 6 bases; junction bases not matched to a gene: 3. The CDR3 spells CASYRGPYEKLFF. DNA of the CDR3: TGTGCCAGCTACAGGGGGCCCTATGAAAAACTGTTTTTT.

V is TRBV19 and J is TRBJ1-2, with unresolved D. Trimming cost V 3 bases and J 2 bases, with 13 bases left between them. Per the germline V gene, CDR1 is LNHDA and CDR2 is SQIVND (reference sequence). The CDR3 has 15 residues. As DNA, the CDR3 is TGTGCCAGTAGTATGGGAGAAGACCGGAACTATGGCTACACCTTC. It yields the protein CASSMGEDRNYGYTF.

The chain is built from TRBV6-5 and TRBJ2-5, with 7 nucleotides matching TRBD1. Trimming cost V 2 bases and J 1 base; bases outside gene matches: 7. This CDR3 contains 16 residues. Germline V gene lookup returns CDR1 MNHEY and CDR2 SVGAGI. DNA for the CDR3: TGTGCCAGCAGTTACCGAGCTACAGGGGTCCAAGAGACCCAGTACTTC. Amino acids: CASSYRATGVQETQYF.

CDR3 residues: CASCYTGPRDSPLHF. DNA for the CDR3: TGTGCCAGCTGCTACACGGGTCCCCGCGATTCACCCCTCCACTTT. The chain joins TRBV27 to TRBJ1-6; D is unresolved. The CDR3 is 15 residues long. V lost 8 bases, J lost 8 bases, and 19 bases lay in between. CDR1 is MNHEY, CDR2 SMNVEV, per germline (reference sequence).

The CDR3, as DNA: TGTGCCAGCAGGGGAGCGAACAGGGCTGGCAATCAGCCCCAGCATTTT. Translation: CASRGANRAGNQPQHF. The V and J genes are TRBV28 and TRBJ1-5; a weak D match, TRBD1 (6 bases). With 6 bases removed from V and 2 bases from J, the gap between germline ends came to 17 bases. Germline V lookup: CDR1 MDHEN, CDR2 SYDVKM. This CDR3 is 16 amino acids long.

There are a few counts of this clone. The chain joins TRBV19 to TRBJ1-2, with D unresolved. Germline CDR1 reads LNHDA; CDR2 reads SQIVND (reference sequence). The CDR3 runs to 13 residues. V was clipped by 8 bases and J by 7 bases, with 17 bases between them. The CDR3 coding sequence is TGTGCCAGTCTCCGGGCGGGAACTGGTGGCTACACCTTC. The encoded protein is CASLRAGTGGYTF.

The chain has TRBV10-1 and TRBJ2-1; TRBD2 matches 7 bases. This CDR3 is built from 18 residues. Germline CDR1 WNHNN, CDR2 SYGVQD (reference sequence). V lost 6 bases and J lost 5; bases outside the gene matches: 19. The chain's CDR3 is CASRALLAGAPTNNEQFF. In DNA, the CDR3 is TGCGCCAGCAGGGCCCTACTGGCGGGAGCCCCTACGAACAATGAGCAGTTCTTC.

This rearrangement joins TRBV28 to TRBJ1-5, with 8 bases aligning to TRBD1. CDR3 length: 15 amino acids. The ends lost 4 bases at V and 3 bases at J; junction bases unmatched: 5. Germline CDR1 and CDR2: MDHEN and SYDVKM. This CDR3 reads CASSSGGPLNQPQHF. DNA of the CDR3: TGTGCCAGCAGTTCAGGGGGCCCTCTCAATCAGCCCCAGCATTTT.

V is TRBV7-2 and J is TRBJ1-2; 8 bases align to TRBD1. The CDR3 has 16 amino acids. J was trimmed by 3 bases and V by 2 bases; bases with no gene match: 8. Germline assignment: CDR1 SGHTA and CDR2 FQGNSA. The CDR3, as DNA: TGTGCCAGCAGCTTAAATCAGGGGGCCTCGTACTATGGCTACACCTTC. Amino acid sequence: CASSLNQGASYYGYTF. The full variable domain, in which reference TRBV7-2 and TRBJ1-2 provide the parts outside the CDR3, is GAGVSQSPSNKVTEKGKDVELRCDPISGHTALYWYRQSLGQGLEFLIYFQGNSAPDKSGLPSDRFSAERTGGSVSTLTIQRTQQEDSAVYLCASSLNQGASYYGYTFGSGTRLTVV.

V is TRBV5-1 and J is TRBJ2-1; 9 bases are shared with TRBD2. This CDR3 spans 15 amino acids. V trimming: 4 bases; J trimming: 5 bases; junction bases outside the gene matches: 7. Looked up from germline, CDR1 is SGHRS and CDR2 is YFSETQ. CDR3 residues: CASSISGSPHNEQFF. For the CDR3, the DNA is TGCGCCAGCAGCATTAGCGGGAGTCCCCACAATGAGCAGTTCTTC.

V gene TRBV5-1 combines with J gene TRBJ1-4; 10 bases align to TRBD1. Germline lookup yields CDR1 SGHRS and CDR2 YFSETQ. CDR3 length equals 15 residues. The trim removed 3 bases at V and 8 bases at J, leaving 7 bases unmatched. The CDR3 nucleotides read TGCGCCAGCAGCTCTGGGACAGGGGATGGAGAAAAACTGTTTTTT. Its protein is CASSSGTGDGEKLFF.

Only a few counts were recorded for this clone. The rearrangement links TRBV7-9 to TRBJ2-3; no clear D. Germline CDR1 and CDR2: SEHNR and FQNEAQ (reference sequence). The CDR3 spans 13 residues. The V gene lost 6 bases and the J gene lost 5 bases, with 12 bases spanning the gap. The CDR3 loop is CASSGGRRDTQYF. The CDR3 DNA reads as TGTGCCAGCAGTGGCGGTAGAAGAGATACGCAGTATTTT.

This rearrangement joins TRBV4-3 to TRBJ1-2, with D perhaps matching TRBD1 (6 bases). Germline V CDR1 and CDR2: LGHNA, YSLEER. The CDR3 runs 18 residues. Trimming removed 1 base at V and 2 bases at J, with 20 bases between. CDR3 sequence: CASSQGLTGFGLNYGYTF. In DNA, the CDR3 is TGCGCCAGCAGCCAAGGGCTAACAGGGTTTGGGCTCAACTATGGCTACACCTTC.

The chain has TRBV5-1 and TRBJ2-3; 10 positions match TRBD1. Losses at the gene ends were 5 bases for V and 1 base for J; bases not matched to a gene: 13. There are 18 residues in the CDR3. Germline V CDR1 and CDR2: SGHRS, YFSETQ. Here the CDR3 reads CASRWGGQGPGRTDTQYF. The CDR3 DNA is TGCGCCAGCAGATGGGGGGGACAGGGGCCAGGACGCACAGATACGCAGTATTTT.

The V and J genes are TRBV11-3 and TRBJ2-1; TRBD2 is a possible D gene (5 bases). Trimming shortened V by 3 bases and J by 9 bases, and 12 bases separated the two germline ends. The CDR3 spans 13 residues. Germline V gives CDR1 SGHNT, CDR2 YENEEA. The CDR3 is CASSFVGEGEQFF. CDR3 DNA: TGTGCCAGCAGCTTTGTGGGCGAGGGTGAGCAGTTCTTC.

The rearrangement uses TRBV15 and TRBJ1-3; the D is unclear. The germline gives CDR1 LNHNV, CDR2 YYDKDF (reference sequence). The CDR3 spans 15 residues. Deletions cut 1 base from V and 0 bases from J, with 7 bases between. CDR3 nucleotide sequence: TGTGCCACCAGCAGAGGCGCAAACTCTGGAAACACCATATATTTT. This encodes CATSRGANSGNTIYF.